Below are 14 T cell receptor beta chains sequenced from a single sample in a study of blood T cell repertoires in COVID-19. Repertoires were generated with immunoSEQ multiplex PCR, while TCRdb's copy carries only in-frame clones and drops some. The table shows 100,000 or so clones, with around 86% occurring only once. Input material: peripheral blood. These TCRs come from an elderly man with acute or convalescent COVID-19.

This clone was seen a few times. The chain combines TRBV19 with TRBJ1-2, with D unresolved. Germline CDR1 reads LNHDA; CDR2 reads SQIVND (reference sequence). V lost 7 bases and J lost 2, with 14 bases in between. This CDR3 spans 14 amino acids. The CDR3 loop reads CASISNGANYGYTF. DNA for the CDR3: TGTGCCAGTATTAGCAACGGAGCCAACTATGGCTACACCTTC.

V usage is TRBV7-3 and J usage is TRBJ2-1; TRBD2 agrees at 10 bases. The V gene end was trimmed by 0 bases and the J gene end by 6 bases; junction bases not matched to a gene: 5. CDR1 and CDR2 (germline): SGHTA, FQGTGA. This CDR3 contains 16 residues. CDR3 protein: CASSLTALAGVNEQFF. The CDR3 coding sequence is TGTGCCAGCAGCTTAACGGCTCTAGCGGGAGTCAATGAGCAGTTCTTC.

About this clone itself: The same CDR3 can be traced to other DNA sequences in this sample. The chain is built from TRBV18 and TRBJ2-5; perhaps TRBD1 as D (5 bases). Deletions cut 2 bases from V and 4 bases from J, with 5 bases between. The CDR3 totals 12 residues. Germline V gene lookup returns CDR1 KGHSH and CDR2 LQKENI. The CDR3 bases are TGTGCCAGCTCACCAAGGGGAGAGACCCAGTACTTC. Protein: CASSPRGETQYF.

The chain carries TRBV30 and TRBJ1-4; TRBD1 matches 10 bases. Germline V gene data show CDR1 as GTSNPN and CDR2 as SVGIG (reference sequence). The CDR3 has 15 residues. The ends lost 3 bases at V and 7 bases at J; junction bases unmatched: 8. The CDR3 DNA sequence: TGTGCCTGGAGCGAAGACAGGGGGCTGGGTGAAAAACTGTTTTTT. Translation gives CAWSEDRGLGEKLFF. Together with reference TRBV30 and TRBJ1-4, the CDR3 gives the full variable domain: SQTIHQWPATLVQPVGSPLSLECTVEGTSNPNLYWYRQAAGRGLQLLFYSVGIGQISSEVPQNLSASRPQDRQFILSSKKLLLSDSGFYLCAWSEDRGLGEKLFFGSGTQLSVL.

V gene TRBV5-1 combines with J gene TRBJ1-1; D is perhaps TRBD1 (5 bases). V dropped 4 bases and J dropped 2 bases, with 12 bases sitting between them. Germline V gene sequence: CDR1 SGHRS, CDR2 YFSETQ. The CDR3 contains 14 residues. DNA of the CDR3: TGCGCCAGCAGCCCAGACAGCATTAACACTGAAGCTTTCTTT. Translated, it gives CASSPDSINTEAFF.

This clone appeared once. The chain employs TRBV27 and TRBJ1-1; D may be TRBD1 (6 bases). Trimming removed 6 bases at V and 4 bases at J, with 27 bases between. Germline CDR1 reads MNHEY; CDR2 reads SMNVEV (reference sequence). The CDR3 totals 18 residues. The CDR3 sequence: CASSRRDTSVLLFTEAFF. The CDR3 DNA sequence: TGTGCCAGCAGCCGCCGGGACACCTCCGTCCTCCTATTCACTGAAGCTTTCTTT.

The chain combines TRBV11-3 with TRBJ2-1; TRBD1 agrees at 9 bases. Germline V gene lookup returns CDR1 SGHNT and CDR2 YENEEA. This CDR3 is 16 amino acids long. Germline trimming cut 2 bases from V and 8 bases from J; bases unmatched to any gene: 10. The chain's CDR3 is CASSLRGTGNRYEQFF. In DNA form, the CDR3 reads TGTGCCAGCAGCTTAAGGGGGACAGGGAATCGCTATGAGCAGTTCTTC.

This clone occurred once. The chain has TRBV10-3 and TRBJ1-6; 7 bases are a match to TRBD1. This CDR3 is 15 amino acids long. Germline values: CDR1 ENHRY, CDR2 SYGVKD. Unmatched junction bases numbered 3, after V lost 0 bases and J lost 7 bases. DNA for the CDR3: TGTGCCATCAGTGAGTCGGGACAGAAAAATTCACCCCTCCACTTT. Translated, it gives CAISESGQKNSPLHF.

This chain uses TRBV14 with TRBJ2-5; D is perhaps TRBD1 (5 bases). Trimming took 4 bases from V and 5 from J, leaving 17 bases between them. Germline lookup yields CDR1 SGHDN and CDR2 FVKESK. This CDR3 contains 15 residues. CDR3 DNA: TGTGCCAGCAGCCGCGTAGGGTTGGCAGGGGAGACCCAGTACTTC. Protein: CASSRVGLAGETQYF.

This clone was found a few times. The chain links TRBV6-5 to TRBJ1-2; D not certain. The CDR3 length is 14 residues. Trimming took 3 bases from V and 1 from J, leaving 9 bases between them. Germline V CDR1 and CDR2: MNHEY, SVGAGI. The CDR3 DNA sequence: TGTGCCAGCAGTTATTCACATCTTAACTATGGCTACACCTTC. This encodes CASSYSHLNYGYTF.

This clone was observed once. The DNA of the CDR3 is TGTGCCAGCAGTCCTCTCATTCTCGGGACTGAAGCTTTCTTT. It yields the protein CASSPLILGTEAFF. The chain joins TRBV27 to TRBJ1-1; D not resolved. This CDR3 comprises 14 residues. The germline gives CDR1 MNHEY, CDR2 SMNVEV (reference sequence). Trimming took off 5 bases at V and 5 bases at J, with 15 bases between the two ends.

This clone has a count of ten or more. This sequence joins TRBV18 and TRBJ1-5, with D possibly matching TRBD1 (6 bases). Between the trimmed V and J ends, which lost 0 bases and 2 bases, there was a span of 14 bases. Germline CDR1 is KGHSH and CDR2 is LQKENI. This CDR3 is built from 17 residues. For the CDR3, the DNA is TGTGCCAGCTCACCACCAGGGGGAAGTTTGGGCAATCAGCCCCAGCATTTT. This encodes CASSPPGGSLGNQPQHF. The entire variable domain, with the rest obtained from reference TRBV18 and TRBJ1-5, is as follows: NAGVMQNPRHLVRRRGQEARLRCSPMKGHSHVYWYRQLPEEGLKFMVYLQKENIIDESGMPKERFSAEFPKEGPSILRIQQVVRGDSAAYFCASSPPGGSLGNQPQHFGDGTRLSIL.

This rearrangement joins TRBV29-1 to TRBJ2-5, with 12 bases aligning to TRBD2. This CDR3 has 14 amino acids. J lost 5 bases, V lost 7 bases, and 8 bases had no gene match. Germline V gene sequence: CDR1 SQVTM, CDR2 ANQGSEA. DNA of the CDR3: TGCAGCGCCAACGGACTAGCGGGAATGGAGACCCAGTACTTC. It yields the protein CSANGLAGMETQYF.

The chain recombines TRBV7-9 with TRBJ2-7; weak D call: TRBD2 (6 bases). CDR3 length: 16 amino acids. The V and J ends lost 6 bases and 1 base respectively, with 19 bases between them. CDR1 and CDR2 (germline): SEHNR, FQNEAQ (reference sequence). CDR3 DNA: TGTGCCAGCAGTTTCCCGGAGGGCGGGGTTTCCTACGAGCAGTACTTC. This codes for CASSFPEGGVSYEQYF.